The rows below give T cell receptor beta chains drawn from one sample of a study of blood T cell repertoires in COVID-19. Data came from immunoSEQ multiplex PCR; TCRdb stores just in-frame clones and leaves some out. The table lists approximately 98,000 clones, 71% of them singletons. Input material: peripheral blood. Receptors originate from a woman in her thirties or forties with acute or convalescent COVID-19. Each CDR3 is given with its conserved first and last residue. D genes are given only for firm matches. Size values are once, few and many counts, or a class for expanded clones, and some rows have none.

v_call	j_call	d_call	clone_size	cdr3_nt	cdr3_aa
TRBV18	TRBJ1-5	.	.	TGTGCCAGCTCACGGGACTGGAGCAATCAGCCCCAGCATTTT	CASSRDWSNQPQHF
TRBV6-2/TRBV6-3	TRBJ1-6	TRBD1	.	TGTGCCAGCAGTACCCGGACAGGGCATAATTCACCCCTCCACTTT	CASSTRTGHNSPLHF
TRBV7-5	TRBJ2-2	.	.	TGTGTCAGAAGCCTCAGGCCCGGATTGGAAACCGGGGAGCTGTTTTTT	CVRSLRPGLETGELFF
TRBV19	TRBJ2-6	.	many	TGTGCCAGTAGTATCTTGAGCCGAGGATCAGGGGCCAACGTCCTGACTTTC	CASSILSRGSGANVLTF
TRBV5-1	TRBJ1-6	TRBD1	few	TGCGCCAGCAGCTTAACCGGGACAGGGGATTCACCCCTCCACTTT	CASSLTGTGDSPLHF
TRBV18	TRBJ2-7	.	many	TGTGCCAGCTCACCGTCGGCGGACTACGGACAGCAGTACTTC	CASSPSADYGQQYF
TRBV19	TRBJ1-6	.	.	TGTGCCAGTAAAGACAGGAGCTCCTATAATTCACCCCTCCACTTT	CASKDRSSYNSPLHF
TRBV19	TRBJ2-2	.	few	TGTGCCAGTAGCCCAGGTTTTAGTTCCGGGGAGCTGTTTTTT	CASSPGFSSGELFF
TRBV7-9	TRBJ1-2	TRBD1	.	TGTGCCAGCAGCCCCGGGGACAGGAGACTCCTCTATGGCTACACCTTC	CASSPGDRRLLYGYTF
TRBV12-3/TRBV12-4	TRBJ1-2	TRBD1	.	TGTGCCAGCAGTGCCGGGACAGGGGAGAGGAACACCTTC	CASSAGTGERNTF
TRBV2	TRBJ2-1	TRBD2	.	TGTGCCAGCAGTTTCGGGACTAGCAGTGGAAATGAGCAGTTCTTC	CASSFGTSSGNEQFF
TRBV19	TRBJ1-4	.	few	TGTGCCAGTAGCGGTCTTAATGAAAAACTGTTTTTT	CASSGLNEKLFF
TRBV27	TRBJ2-5	TRBD2	.	TGTGCCAGCAGGAGTAGCGGGGGGGCGGAGACCCAGTACTTC	CASRSSGGAETQYF
TRBV10-3	TRBJ1-4	.	few	TGTGCCATCAGAGCAGGGGTTGGTGAAAAACTGTTTTTT	CAIRAGVGEKLFF
TRBV7-9	TRBJ1-4	.	.	TGTGCCAGCAGTGGAGGGGCTACCCTTAATGAAAAACTGTTTTTT	CASSGGATLNEKLFF
TRBV7-3	TRBJ2-3	TRBD2	.	TGTGCCAGCAGCTCCTCACTAGCGGGAAGCACAGATACGCAGTATTTT	CASSSSLAGSTDTQYF
TRBV6-6	TRBJ2-2	TRBD1	.	TGTGCCAGCAGACCGGGACAGGGAAGGCACACCGGGGAGCTGTTTTTT	CASRPGQGRHTGELFF
TRBV3-1/TRBV3-2	TRBJ1-5	TRBD1	.	TGTGCCAGCAGCCATGCCGACAGGGGTAATCAGCCCCAGCATTTT	CASSHADRGNQPQHF
TRBV12-5	TRBJ2-2	.	.	TGTGCTAGTGGTTGGACAGATGCAACCGGGGAGCTGTTTTTT	CASGWTDATGELFF
TRBV14	TRBJ2-5	.	.	TGTGCCAGCAGCCAAGATTTGGCGGGGATCGAGACCCAGTACTTC	CASSQDLAGIETQYF
TRBV4-3	TRBJ2-1	.	.	TGCGCCAGCAGCCAACAGTGGTCGTCCTTTTACAATGAGCAGTTCTTC	CASSQQWSSFYNEQFF
TRBV10-3	TRBJ2-7	TRBD2	.	TGTGCCACTAGACTAGCGGGGGAGGGAGAGCAGTACTTC	CATRLAGEGEQYF
TRBV5-1	TRBJ2-1	.	.	TGCGCCAGCAGCTTGGGACAGGGAGGTGTCAATGAGCAGTTCTTC	CASSLGQGGVNEQFF
TRBV12-5	TRBJ1-5	.	.	TGTGCTAGTGGTTTAGGCGGTGAGAATCAGCCCCAGCATTTT	CASGLGGENQPQHF
TRBV18	TRBJ2-1	.	.	TGTGCCAGCTCACCACCAGAGGGGCGGGGAAGCTCCTACAATGAGCAGTTCTTC	CASSPPEGRGSSYNEQFF
TRBV12-3/TRBV12-4	TRBJ1-1	.	.	TGTGCCAGCAGTTTTCGGGGGGCAGGTGAAGCTTTCTTT	CASSFRGAGEAFF
TRBV7-2	TRBJ1-2	TRBD1	once	TGTGCCAGCATCCGGGACAGGGGACTCGGAGGCTACACCTTC	CASIRDRGLGGYTF
TRBV6-1	TRBJ2-7	TRBD1	many	TGTGCCAGCAGTGAACTAACAGGGGGTAAGCAGTACTTC	CASSELTGGKQYF
TRBV10-1	TRBJ2-7	TRBD1	.	TGCGCCAGCAGAGAGGGACAGGGGTGTTGCGAGCAGTACTTC	CASREGQGCCEQYF
TRBV13	TRBJ1-4	.	.	TGTGCCAGCAGCTTACGGGTTTCAACTAATGAAAAACTGTTTTTT	CASSLRVSTNEKLFF
TRBV6-4	TRBJ2-7	.	.	TGTGCCAGCAGTGACTCGATACGGGGGTTTCGGATCTCCTACGAGCAGTACTTC	CASSDSIRGFRISYEQYF
TRBV19	TRBJ2-2	TRBD1	.	TGTGCCAGTAGGATAGGACAGGGAGTTTCCGGGGAGCTGTTTTTT	CASRIGQGVSGELFF
TRBV30	TRBJ2-7	.	once	TGTGCCTGGAGTGTAACCTACCAGCAGTACTTC	CAWSVTYQQYF
TRBV5-4	TRBJ2-2	TRBD1	.	TGTGCCAGCAGCTATGGACAGGGTCTGACCGGGGAGCTGTTTTTT	CASSYGQGLTGELFF
TRBV14	TRBJ2-3	.	.	TGTGCCAGCAGCCCCCCCGCTAGCGCAGATACGCAGTATTTT	CASSPPASADTQYF
TRBV9	TRBJ2-3	TRBD1	.	TGTGCCAGCAGCGTAGGTTGGTCGGACAGGGGCACAGATACGCAGTATTTT	CASSVGWSDRGTDTQYF